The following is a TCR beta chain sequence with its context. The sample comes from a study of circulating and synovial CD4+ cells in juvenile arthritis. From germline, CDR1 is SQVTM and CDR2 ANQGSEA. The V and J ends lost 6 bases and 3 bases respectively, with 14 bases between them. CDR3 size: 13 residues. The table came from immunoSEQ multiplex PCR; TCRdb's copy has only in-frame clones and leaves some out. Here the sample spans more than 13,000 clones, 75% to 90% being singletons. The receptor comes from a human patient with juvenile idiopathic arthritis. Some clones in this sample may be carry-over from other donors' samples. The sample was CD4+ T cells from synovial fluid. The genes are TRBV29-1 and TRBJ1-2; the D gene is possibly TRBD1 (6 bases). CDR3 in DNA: TGCAGCGTGTCTGGACAGAGTGACTATGGCTACACCTTC. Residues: CSVSGQSDYGYTF.